Below, 10 T cell receptor beta chains from the same sample are listed, as sequenced in a study of vaccination and CD4 T cells after COVID-19. As for time point: late sampling 161 to 241 days after vaccination in a few convalescent patients. Treatment reported: 10-day PBMC culture with coronavirus spike peptide pools or control peptides (ViraFEST assay). Cultured CD4+ T-cell DNA underwent Oncomine TCR Beta short-read sequencing. One entry per CDR3 protein results from TCRdb running MiXCR on the PCR reads. The table records fewer than 25,000 distinct CDR3 sequences, approximately 38% of them present only once. The antigens for these receptors are not known. The sample here was CD4+ T cells from blood, cultured in vitro, taken about 7 months after SARS-CoV-2 vaccination. These receptors were taken from a human donor who had recovered from COVID-19.

The table lists this clonotype with a few counts. The rearrangement uses TRBV20-1 and TRBJ2-3; no definite D call. Germline V gene lookup returns CDR1 DFQATT and CDR2 SNEGSKA (reference sequence). Trimming shortened V by 8 bases and J by 3 bases, and 15 bases separated the two germline ends. This CDR3 has 13 residues. The DNA of the CDR3 is TGCAGTCCCCCGGGCCTATTTACAGATACGCAGTATTTT. Its translation is CSPPGLFTDTQYF.

The rearrangement joins TRBV6-1 to TRBJ2-7; 7 nucleotides agree with TRBD1. CDR3 length equals 15 residues. Germline V gene lookup returns CDR1 MNHNS and CDR2 SASEGT. J gave up 1 base and V 6 bases, and 9 bases lay outside the gene matches. The CDR3 nucleotides read TGTGCCAGCAGCCATACAGGGGTTGAGTCCTACGAGCAGTACTTC. Its protein product is CASSHTGVESYEQYF.

The chain is built from TRBV7-9 and TRBJ2-2; 8 nucleotides line up with TRBD1. V shed 5 bases and J 6 bases; nucleotides not matched to a gene: 5. Per germline, CDR1 SEHNR and CDR2 FQNEAQ (reference sequence). The CDR3 contains 14 residues. The CDR3 spells CASSLRGRSGELFF. DNA for the CDR3: TGTGCCAGCAGCCTCAGGGGGCGGTCCGGGGAGCTGTTTTTT.

This clonotype was detected a few times. V and J are TRBV19 and TRBJ1-2; weak D call: TRBD1 (5 bases). Germline loops: CDR1 LNHDA, CDR2 SQIVND (reference sequence). Trimming took 5 bases from V and 2 from J, leaving 12 bases between them. This CDR3 region has 14 residues. DNA of the CDR3: TGTGCCAGTAGTCCCAGGGACTCCAACTATGGCTACACCTTC. Its protein is CASSPRDSNYGYTF. Using reference TRBV19 and TRBJ1-2 for the parts outside the CDR3, the full variable domain is DGGITQSPKYLFRKEGQNVTLSCEQNLNHDAMYWYRQDPGQGLRLIYYSQIVNDFQKGDIAEGYSVSREKKESFPLTVTSAQKNPTAFYLCASSPRDSNYGYTFGSGTRLTVV.

This chain joins TRBV28 and TRBJ1-2; D is perhaps TRBD1 (6 bases). The CDR3 has 16 residues. Trimming removed 3 bases at V and 2 bases at J, with 16 bases between. Germline CDR1 is MDHEN and CDR2 is SYDVKM. In DNA form, the CDR3 reads TGTGCCAGCAGTTTTCCCCCGGGGGCAGGGAACTATGGCTACACCTTC. This sequence encodes CASSFPPGAGNYGYTF.

This sequence joins TRBV7-9 and TRBJ2-3; 7 positions match TRBD1. V gave up 5 bases and J gave up 0 bases; unmatched junction bases: 5. Germline lookup yields CDR1 SEHNR and CDR2 FQNEAQ (reference sequence). The CDR3 has 15 amino acids. CDR3 amino acids: CASSPGTASTDTQYF. DNA for the CDR3: TGTGCCAGCAGCCCGGGGACAGCTAGCACAGATACGCAGTATTTT.

The chain couples TRBV29-1 to TRBJ2-7; tentatively, D is TRBD2 (5 bases). Germline V gene lookup returns CDR1 SQVTM and CDR2 ANQGSEA. Trimming pared 6 bases from V and 3 bases from J, leaving 18 bases between. The CDR3 totals 14 residues. The CDR3 region has the DNA TGCAGCGTGATAAGCGGTGCGCTTCACTACGAGCAGTACTTC. Amino acid sequence: CSVISGALHYEQYF.

The sample holds a few counts of this clonotype. The V call is TRBV6-1, the J call TRBJ1-1, with D hard to call. V dropped 5 bases and J dropped 1 base, with 8 bases sitting between them. The CDR3 runs 13 residues. Germline V CDR1 and CDR2: MNHNS, SASEGT. The CDR3 sequence is CASSTFGNTEAFF. The CDR3 DNA is TGTGCCAGCAGTACCTTTGGGAACACTGAAGCTTTCTTT.

The chain combines TRBV7-2 with TRBJ2-1, with TRBD2 identical over 10 bases. Germline CDR1 SGHTA, CDR2 FQGNSA. The CDR3 is made up of 15 amino acids. With V trimmed by 1 base and J by 8 bases, 5 bases remained unmatched. For the CDR3, the DNA is TGTGCCAGCAGCTTAGGCCTAGCGGGAGTCGATGAGCAGTTCTTC. Its translation: CASSLGLAGVDEQFF. Variable domain in full (rest from reference TRBV7-2 and TRBJ2-1): GAGVSQSPSNKVTEKGKDVELRCDPISGHTALYWYRQSLGQGLEFLIYFQGNSAPDKSGLPSDRFSAERTGGSVSTLTIQRTQQEDSAVYLCASSLGLAGVDEQFFGPGTRLTVL.

The rearrangement links TRBV20-1 to TRBJ2-2; TRBD2 agrees at 8 bases. The germline gives CDR1 DFQATT, CDR2 SNEGSKA (reference sequence). The CDR3 is 14 residues long. Trimming took 5 bases from V and 4 from J; bases not matched to a gene: 6. The CDR3 DNA is TGCAGTGCTCCTCGGACTAGCATCACCGGGGAGCTGTTTTTT. Its translation: CSAPRTSITGELFF.